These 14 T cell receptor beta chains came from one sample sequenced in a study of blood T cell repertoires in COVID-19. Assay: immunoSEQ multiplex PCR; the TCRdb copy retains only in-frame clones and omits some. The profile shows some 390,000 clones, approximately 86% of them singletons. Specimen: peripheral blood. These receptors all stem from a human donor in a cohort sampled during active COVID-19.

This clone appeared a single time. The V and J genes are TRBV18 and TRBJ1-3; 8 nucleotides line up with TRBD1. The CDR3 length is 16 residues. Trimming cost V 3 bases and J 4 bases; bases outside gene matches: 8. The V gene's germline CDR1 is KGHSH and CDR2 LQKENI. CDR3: CASSPPGQDIGNTIYF. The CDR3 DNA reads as TGTGCCAGCTCACCCCCGGGACAGGATATCGGAAACACCATATATTTT. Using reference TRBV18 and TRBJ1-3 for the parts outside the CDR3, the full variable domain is NAGVMQNPRHLVRRRGQEARLRCSPMKGHSHVYWYRQLPEEGLKFMVYLQKENIIDESGMPKERFSAEFPKEGPSILRIQQVVRGDSAAYFCASSPPGQDIGNTIYFGEGSWLTVV.

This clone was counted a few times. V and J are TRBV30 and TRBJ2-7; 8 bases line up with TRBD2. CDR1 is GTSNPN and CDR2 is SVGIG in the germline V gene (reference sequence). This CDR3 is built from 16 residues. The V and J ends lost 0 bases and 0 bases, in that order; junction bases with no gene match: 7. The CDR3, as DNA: TGTGCCTGGAGTGTACGAGCGACTAGCGTCTCCTACGAGCAGTACTTC. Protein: CAWSVRATSVSYEQYF.

CDR3 residues: CASSPGRVVNEQFF. The CDR3 nucleotides read TGTGCCAGCAGCCCCGGCAGGGTGGTTAATGAGCAGTTCTTC. The rearrangement joins TRBV11-1 to TRBJ2-1; tentatively, D is TRBD1 (5 bases). The CDR3 runs 14 residues. Trimming cost V 5 bases and J 7 bases, with 15 bases left between them. Germline V gene data show CDR1 as SGHAT and CDR2 as FQDESV (reference sequence).

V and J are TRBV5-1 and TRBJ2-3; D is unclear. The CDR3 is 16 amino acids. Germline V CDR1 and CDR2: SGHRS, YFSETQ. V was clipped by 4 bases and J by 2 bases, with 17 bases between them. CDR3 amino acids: CASSPNYEILTDTQYF. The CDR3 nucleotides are TGCGCCAGCAGCCCAAACTATGAAATACTCACAGATACGCAGTATTTT. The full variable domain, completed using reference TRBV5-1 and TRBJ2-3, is KAGVTQTPRYLIKTRGQQVTLSCSPISGHRSVSWYQQTPGQGLQFLFEYFSETQRNKGNFPGRFSGRQFSNSRSEMNVSTLELGDSALYLCASSPNYEILTDTQYFGPGTRLTVL.

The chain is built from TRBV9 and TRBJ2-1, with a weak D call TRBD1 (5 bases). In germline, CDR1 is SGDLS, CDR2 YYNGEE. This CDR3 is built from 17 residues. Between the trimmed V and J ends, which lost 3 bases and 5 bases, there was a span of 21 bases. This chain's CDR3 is CASSADPRQGPNNEQFF. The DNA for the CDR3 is TGTGCCAGCAGCGCCGACCCTCGGCAGGGCCCTAACAATGAGCAGTTCTTC. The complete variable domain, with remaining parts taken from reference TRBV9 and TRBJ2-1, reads DSGVTQTPKHLITATGQRVTLRCSPRSGDLSVYWYQQSLDQGLQFLIQYYNGEERAKGNILERFSAQQFPDLHSELNLSSLELGDSALYFCASSADPRQGPNNEQFFGPGTRLTVL.

As DNA, the CDR3 is TGTGCCAGTAGTCTAAGATCTAGCACAGATACGCAGTATTTT. It specifies CASSLRSSTDTQYF. The genes are TRBV19 and TRBJ2-3; unclear D gene. Per the germline V gene, CDR1 is LNHDA and CDR2 is SQIVND (reference sequence). The CDR3 length is 14 residues. Trimming removed 5 bases at V and 0 bases at J, with 9 bases between.

The CDR3 sequence: CASSPGTADNEQFF. Here the CDR3 DNA reads TGTGCCAGCAGTCCTGGGACAGCGGACAATGAGCAGTTCTTC. This chain links TRBV6-4 with TRBJ2-1, with 7 bases fitting TRBD1. CDR3 length: 14 amino acids. Germline CDR1 MRHNA, CDR2 SNTAGT. The J segment lost 5 bases and the V segment lost 5 bases, leaving 6 bases of the junction unmatched.

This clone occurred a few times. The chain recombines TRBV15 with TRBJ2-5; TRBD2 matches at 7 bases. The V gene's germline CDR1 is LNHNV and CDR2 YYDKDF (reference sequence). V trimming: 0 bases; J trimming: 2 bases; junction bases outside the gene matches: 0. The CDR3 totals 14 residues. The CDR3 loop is CATSRDSGQETQYF. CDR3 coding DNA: TGTGCCACCAGCAGAGATAGCGGGCAAGAGACCCAGTACTTC.

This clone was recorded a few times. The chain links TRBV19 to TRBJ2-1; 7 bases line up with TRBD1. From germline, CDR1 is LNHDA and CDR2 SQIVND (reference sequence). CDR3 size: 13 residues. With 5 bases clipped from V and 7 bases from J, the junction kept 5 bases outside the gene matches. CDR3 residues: CASSEVRGNEQFF. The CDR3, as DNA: TGTGCCAGTAGTGAAGTCAGGGGGAATGAGCAGTTCTTC. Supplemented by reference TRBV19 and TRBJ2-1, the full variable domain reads DGGITQSPKYLFRKEGQNVTLSCEQNLNHDAMYWYRQDPGQGLRLIYYSQIVNDFQKGDIAEGYSVSREKKESFPLTVTSAQKNPTAFYLCASSEVRGNEQFFGPGTRLTVL.

As DNA, the CDR3 is TGTGCCAGCAGCTTGGACCTCTGGGGGGGCACAGATACGCAGTATTTT. Protein: CASSLDLWGGTDTQYF. V is TRBV5-6 and J is TRBJ2-3; a weak D match, TRBD2 (6 bases). CDR3 length equals 16 residues. Trimming stripped 0 bases from V and 1 base from J, with 12 bases between. The germline CDR1 and CDR2 sequences are SGHDT and YYEEEE.

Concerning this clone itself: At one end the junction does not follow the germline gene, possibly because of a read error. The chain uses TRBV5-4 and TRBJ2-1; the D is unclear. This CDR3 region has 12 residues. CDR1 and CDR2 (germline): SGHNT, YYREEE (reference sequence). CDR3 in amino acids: CASSLVGQSILF. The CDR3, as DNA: TGTGCCAGCAGCTTGGTTGGGCAATCCATCCTCTTC.

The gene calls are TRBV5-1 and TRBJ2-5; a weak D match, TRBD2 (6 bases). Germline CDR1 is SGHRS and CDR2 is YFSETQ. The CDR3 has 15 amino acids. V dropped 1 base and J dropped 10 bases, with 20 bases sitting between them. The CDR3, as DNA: TGCGCCAGCAGCTTGACTAGCCCCCCAGTTGGTGACCAGTACTTC. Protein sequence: CASSLTSPPVGDQYF.

CDR3 region: CASRFTSGDYEQYF. DNA of the CDR3: TGTGCCAGCAGATTTACTAGCGGGGATTACGAGCAGTACTTC. The chain carries TRBV11-2 and TRBJ2-7, with TRBD2 identical over 10 bases. After removal of 6 bases from V and 4 bases from J, the junction contained 6 bases not matched to a gene. The CDR3 is 14 residues long. Germline CDR1 is SGHAT and CDR2 is FQNNGV.

CDR3 in amino acids: CSARGGQGAFF. CDR3 coding DNA: TGCAGTGCTAGAGGGGGACAGGGGGCTTTCTTT. The rearrangement uses TRBV20-1 and TRBJ1-1; 10 positions match TRBD1. CDR3 size: 11 residues. Germline V CDR1 and CDR2: DFQATT, SNEGSKA (reference sequence). The junction had 1 base not matched to a gene; V was cut back by 1 base and J by 11 bases.